This T cell receptor beta chain was identified during a study of T cell responses to AZD1222 COVID-19 vaccine. Study-level points and caveats: The donor group comprised mostly white British people and more females; the analysis possibly underestimated clonal diversity. It was only after the peak T cell response that any repertoires were sampled. Regions 160-218 and 743-854 dominated among vaccine-associated CD4 TCRs spanning spike.

This table comes from immunoSEQ multiplex PCR, and its TCRdb copy is limited to in-frame clones, with some not included. This table holds more than 100,000 clones, approximately 90% found once. Details on this clone: Its target is unknown.

This TCR was sampled from an adult in good health. Sequenced material: peripheral blood, taken on day 0 of AZD1222 vaccination.

The CDR3 reads CASSRTGYGYTF. The CDR3 coding sequence is TGTGCCAGCAGCCGGACAGGCTATGGCTACACCTTC. The V call is TRBV13, the J call TRBJ1-2; 7 positions agree with TRBD1. The CDR3 has 12 amino acids. In germline, CDR1 is PRHDT, CDR2 FYEKMQ (reference sequence). Trimming cost V 5 bases and J 4 bases; bases outside gene matches: 1.